This T cell receptor beta chain comes out of a study of blood T cell repertoires in COVID-19. Study-level information: COVID-19 samples, acute and convalescent, were from the United States, Italy and Spain. PBMCs, B-cell-depleted T cells, or T cells provided the cDNA or gDNA that made up the material.

The CDR3 loop spans 15 amino acids. Germline V gene data show CDR1 as KGHDR and CDR2 as SFDVKD. Trimming removed 5 bases at V and 0 bases at J, with 11 bases between. Original methodology: Reference gene primer amplification yielded estimated nucleated cell counts. Method: immunoSEQ multiplex PCR; TCRdb's copy keeps in-frame clones and lacks some. V and J calls and clone size are as listed in that table; D and trimming were resolved from the DNA. Of approximately 270,000 clones in the sample, roughly 84% were seen once. This receptor was obtained from a human donor with COVID-19, enrolled during active disease. The donor label of this sample is uncertain. This chain links TRBV24-1 with TRBJ2-3, with unresolved D. The sequencing sample was made of peripheral blood. In DNA, the CDR3 is TGTGCCACCAGTGGCGGCCGGAGCAGCACAGATACGCAGTATTTT. Its translation: CATSGGRSSTDTQYF.